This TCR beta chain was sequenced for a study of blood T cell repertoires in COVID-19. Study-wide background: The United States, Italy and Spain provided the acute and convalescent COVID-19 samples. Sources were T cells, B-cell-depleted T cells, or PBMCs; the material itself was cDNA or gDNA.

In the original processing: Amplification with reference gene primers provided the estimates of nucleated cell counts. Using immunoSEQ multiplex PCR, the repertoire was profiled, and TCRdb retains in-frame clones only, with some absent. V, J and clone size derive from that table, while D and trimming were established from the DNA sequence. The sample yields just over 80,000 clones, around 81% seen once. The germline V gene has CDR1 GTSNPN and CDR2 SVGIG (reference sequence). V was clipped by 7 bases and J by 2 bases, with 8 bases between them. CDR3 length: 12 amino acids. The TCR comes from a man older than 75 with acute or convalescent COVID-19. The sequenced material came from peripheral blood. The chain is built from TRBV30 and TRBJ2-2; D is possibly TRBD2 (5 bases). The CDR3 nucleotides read TGTGCCTACCGGGGAAACACCGGGGAGCTGTTTTTT. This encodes CAYRGNTGELFF.